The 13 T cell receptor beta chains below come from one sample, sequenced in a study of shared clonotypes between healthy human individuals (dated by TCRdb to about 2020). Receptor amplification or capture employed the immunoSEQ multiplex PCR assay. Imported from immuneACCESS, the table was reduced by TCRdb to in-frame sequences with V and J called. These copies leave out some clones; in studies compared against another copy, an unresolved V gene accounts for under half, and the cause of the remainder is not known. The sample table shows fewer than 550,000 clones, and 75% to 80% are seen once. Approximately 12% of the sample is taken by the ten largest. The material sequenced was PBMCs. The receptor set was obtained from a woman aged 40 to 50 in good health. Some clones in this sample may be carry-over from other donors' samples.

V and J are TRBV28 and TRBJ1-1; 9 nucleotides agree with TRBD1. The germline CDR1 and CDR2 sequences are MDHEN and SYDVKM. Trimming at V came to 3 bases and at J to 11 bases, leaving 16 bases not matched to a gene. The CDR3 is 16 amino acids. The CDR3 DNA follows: TGTGCCAGCAGTTTGAGGGGTTCGGGACAGGGAGGGCGGGCTTTCTTT. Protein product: CASSLRGSGQGGRAFF.

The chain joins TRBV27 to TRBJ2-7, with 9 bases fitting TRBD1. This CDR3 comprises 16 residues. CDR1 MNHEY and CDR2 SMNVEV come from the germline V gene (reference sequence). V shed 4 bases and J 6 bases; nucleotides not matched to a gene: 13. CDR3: CASSSPWTGAASEQYF. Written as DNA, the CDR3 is TGTGCCAGCAGTTCACCCTGGACAGGGGCCGCCAGCGAGCAGTACTTC.

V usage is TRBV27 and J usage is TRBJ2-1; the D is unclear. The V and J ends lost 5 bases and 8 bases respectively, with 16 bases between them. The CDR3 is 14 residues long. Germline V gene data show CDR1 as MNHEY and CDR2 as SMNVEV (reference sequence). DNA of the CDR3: TGTGCCAGCAGTAGGTCCAGGACGATCGATGAGCAGTTCTTC. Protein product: CASSRSRTIDEQFF.

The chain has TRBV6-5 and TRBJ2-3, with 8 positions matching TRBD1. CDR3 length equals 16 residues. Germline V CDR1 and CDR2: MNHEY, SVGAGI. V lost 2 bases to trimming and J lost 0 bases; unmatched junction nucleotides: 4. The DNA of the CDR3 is TGTGCCAGCAGTTACCGCACAGGGGGTAGCACAGATACGCAGTATTTT. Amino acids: CASSYRTGGSTDTQYF.

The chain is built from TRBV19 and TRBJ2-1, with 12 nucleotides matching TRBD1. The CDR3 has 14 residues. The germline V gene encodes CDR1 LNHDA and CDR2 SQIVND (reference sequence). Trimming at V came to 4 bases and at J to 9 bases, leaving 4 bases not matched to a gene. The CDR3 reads CASSTGQGAVEQFF. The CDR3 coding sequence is TGTGCCAGTAGTACGGGACAGGGGGCGGTTGAGCAGTTCTTC.

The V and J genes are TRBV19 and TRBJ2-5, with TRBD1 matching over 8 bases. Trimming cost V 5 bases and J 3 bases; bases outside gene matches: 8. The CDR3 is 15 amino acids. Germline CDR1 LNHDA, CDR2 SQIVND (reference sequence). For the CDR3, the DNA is TGTGCCAGTAGTGCGCCGGGACAGGTTAAAGAGACCCAGTACTTC. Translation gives CASSAPGQVKETQYF.

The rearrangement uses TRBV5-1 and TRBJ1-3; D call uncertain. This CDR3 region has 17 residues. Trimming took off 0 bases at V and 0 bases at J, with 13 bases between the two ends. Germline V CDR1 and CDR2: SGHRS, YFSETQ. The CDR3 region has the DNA TGCGCCAGCAGCTTGGGTGGTAGGCAGAGCTCTGGAAACACCATATATTTT. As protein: CASSLGGRQSSGNTIYF.

The CDR3 region is CASNTGQPTDTQYF. The CDR3 DNA reads TGTGCCAGTAATACGGGACAGCCGACAGATACGCAGTATTTT. This chain links TRBV19 with TRBJ2-3, with 7 nucleotides matching TRBD1. This CDR3 region has 14 residues. J gave up 3 bases and V 7 bases, and 7 bases lay outside the gene matches. Germline loops: CDR1 LNHDA, CDR2 SQIVND (reference sequence).

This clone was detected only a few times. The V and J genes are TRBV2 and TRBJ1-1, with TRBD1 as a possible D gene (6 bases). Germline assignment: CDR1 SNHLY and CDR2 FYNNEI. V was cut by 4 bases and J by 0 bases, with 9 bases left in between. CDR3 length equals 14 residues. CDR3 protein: CASSGGQMNTEAFF. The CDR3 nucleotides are TGTGCCAGCAGTGGAGGACAGATGAACACTGAAGCTTTCTTT. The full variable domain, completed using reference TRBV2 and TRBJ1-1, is EPEVTQTPSHQVTQMGQEVILRCVPISNHLYFYWYRQILGQKVEFLVSFYNNEISEKSEIFDDQFSVERPDGSNFTLKIRSTKLEDSAMYFCASSGGQMNTEAFFGQGTRLTVV.

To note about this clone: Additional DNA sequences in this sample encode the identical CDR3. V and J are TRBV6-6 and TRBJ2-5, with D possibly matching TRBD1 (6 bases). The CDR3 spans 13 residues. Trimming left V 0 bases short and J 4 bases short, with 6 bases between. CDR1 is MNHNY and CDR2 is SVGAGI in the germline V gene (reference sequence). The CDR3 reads CASSYSGGETQYF. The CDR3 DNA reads TGTGCCAGCAGTTACTCAGGGGGAGAGACCCAGTACTTC.

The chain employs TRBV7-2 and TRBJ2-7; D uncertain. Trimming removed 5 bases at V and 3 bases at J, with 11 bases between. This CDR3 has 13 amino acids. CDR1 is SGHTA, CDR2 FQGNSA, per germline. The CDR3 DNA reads TGTGCCAGCAGCCTCGACGGAAACTACGAGCAGTACTTC. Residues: CASSLDGNYEQYF.

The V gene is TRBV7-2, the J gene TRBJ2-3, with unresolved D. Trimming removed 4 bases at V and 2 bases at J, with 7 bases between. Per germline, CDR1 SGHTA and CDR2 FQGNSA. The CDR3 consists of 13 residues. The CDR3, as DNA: TGTGCCAGCAGCTCTGACCCCACAGATACGCAGTATTTT. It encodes CASSSDPTDTQYF.

This CDR3 is CASSLVTENQPQHF. DNA for the CDR3: TGTGCCAGCAGTTTAGTCACAGAGAATCAGCCCCAGCATTTT. V is TRBV28 and J is TRBJ1-5; D gene uncertain. The germline CDR1 and CDR2 sequences are MDHEN and SYDVKM. V was trimmed by 2 bases and J by 4 bases, leaving 9 bases between them. The CDR3 extends over 14 amino acids.